Listed below are T cell receptor beta chains from one sample, sequenced in a study of T cell responses to AZD1222 COVID-19 vaccine. Some clones are missing from TCRdb's copy, which holds only in-frame ones; the method was immunoSEQ multiplex PCR. The sample records 190,000 or so clones, approximately 95% being singletons. This sample comprised peripheral blood, obtained 28 days after the second AZD1222 dose. The receptors come from an adult who received the AZD1222 COVID-19 vaccine. The CDR3 runs from the conserved cysteine through the conserved F or W. A D gene is named only where the DNA matches it firmly. The size of a clone is reported for some rows only, either as once, few or many, or as a class for expanded clones.

D,J,size,V,CDR3,DNA
TRBD1,TRBJ2-1,once,TRBV6-5,CASSSRDSGNNEQFF,TGTGCCAGCAGTTCCCGGGACAGCGGAAACAATGAGCAGTTCTTC
NA,TRBJ2-2,once,TRBV4-1,CASSHRQEAYTGELFF,TGCGCCAGCAGCCACCGGCAGGAGGCCTACACCGGGGAGCTGTTTTTT
NA,TRBJ1-3,NA,TRBV9,CASSPSGDTIYF,TGTGCCAGCAGCCCATCTGGGGACACCATATATTTT
NA,TRBJ2-7,few,TRBV28,CASSLSVGEQYF,TGTGCCAGCAGTTTGTCGGTAGGCGAGCAGTACTTC
NA,TRBJ1-6,NA,TRBV6-5,CASSYGTSFWTLHF,TGTGCCAGCAGTTACGGGACATCCTTCTGGACCCTCCACTTT
NA,TRBJ1-5,NA,TRBV7-2,CASSEAGFGQPQHF,TGTGCCAGCAGCGAGGCAGGGTTTGGACAGCCCCAGCATTTT
NA,TRBJ1-4,once,TRBV7-9,CASNLGKNRALRGNEKLFF,TGTGCCAGCAACCTCGGAAAAAACAGGGCCCTCCGCGGGAATGAAAAACTGTTTTTT
NA,TRBJ1-3,NA,TRBV13,CASSLLHSGNTIYF,TGTGCCAGCAGCTTACTCCACTCTGGAAACACCATATATTTT
NA,TRBJ2-2,NA,TRBV9,CASSPPGNTGELFF,TGTGCCAGCAGCCCCCCCGGGAACACCGGGGAGCTGTTTTTT
NA,TRBJ1-6,NA,TRBV7-9,CASSLKGWGASSPLHF,TGTGCCAGCAGCTTAAAGGGGTGGGGGGCGAGTTCACCCCTCCACTTT
NA,TRBJ1-1,NA,TRBV7-8,CASSLVGRANTEAFF,TGTGCCAGCAGCTTAGTTGGCAGGGCGAACACTGAAGCTTTCTTT
TRBD1,TRBJ1-2,NA,TRBV2,CASSETGGALGGYTF,TGTGCCAGCAGTGAGACAGGGGGCGCATTAGGGGGCTACACCTTC
NA,TRBJ1-2,NA,TRBV5-4,CASTGGDSYGYTF,TGTGCCAGCACCGGCGGAGATTCCTATGGCTACACCTTC
NA,TRBJ2-2,NA,TRBV25-1,CASREENTGELFF,TGTGCCAGCAGAGAGGAGAACACCGGGGAGCTGTTTTTT
NA,TRBJ1-2,NA,TRBV11-1,CASSPSGAPILYGYTF,TGTGCCAGCAGCCCCTCCGGGGCCCCGATCCTCTATGGCTACACCTTC